The clone carrying this T cell receptor beta chain was detected only a few times. The antigen is unknown. Trimming cost V 1 base and J 0 bases, with 6 bases left between them. Germline V gene lookup returns CDR1 SGHVS and CDR2 FQNEAQ. The CDR3 covers 14 residues. The data were obtained in a study of blood T cells in healthy people across ages. Study conclusions and caveats: Both higher diversity and more naive CD4+ cells marked long-lived donors when set against aged donors.

The authors ran a second PCR of roughly 6 to 11 cycles using a sample-barcoded 5' primer and a J-beta primer mix. TCRdb itself ran the 5' RACE reads through MiXCR, one entry per CDR3 protein. The data show about 800,000 distinct CDR3 sequences, with approximately 25% seen just once and under 4.5% held by the top ten. Separately, the same data were catalogued under a study of T cells of mothers and their children. That source adds: The cDNA synthesis received all extracted RNA, at about 1.5 ug per 15 ul. Sequencing returned over 10 million TCR beta CDR3 reads per mother and around 3 million per child.

Specimen: blood. The chain is built from TRBV7-8 and TRBJ2-5; D is uncertain. The clonotype was recovered from a boy aged 10-17 years in good health. The CDR3 protein is CASSLVGYQETQYF. The CDR3 DNA is TGTGCCAGCAGCTTAGTGGGGTACCAAGAGACCCAGTACTTC.